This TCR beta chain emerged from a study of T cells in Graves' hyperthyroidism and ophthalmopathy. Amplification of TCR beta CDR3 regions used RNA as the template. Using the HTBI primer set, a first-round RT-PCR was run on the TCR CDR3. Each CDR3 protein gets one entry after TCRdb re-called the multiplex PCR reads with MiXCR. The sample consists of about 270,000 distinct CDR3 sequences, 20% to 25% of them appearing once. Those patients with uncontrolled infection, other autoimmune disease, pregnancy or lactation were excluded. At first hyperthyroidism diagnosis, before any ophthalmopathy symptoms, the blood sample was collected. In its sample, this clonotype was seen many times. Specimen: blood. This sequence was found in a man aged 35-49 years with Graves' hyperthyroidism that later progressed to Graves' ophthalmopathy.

The CDR3 spells CASSPDSGYQETQYF. The CDR3 coding sequence is TGTGCCAGCTCACCGGATAGCGGGTACCAAGAGACCCAGTACTTC. The J gene is TRBJ2-5, the V gene TRBV18; 7 positions agree with TRBD2. Trimming at V came to 3 bases and at J to 0 bases, leaving 4 bases not matched to a gene. Germline CDR1 and CDR2: KGHSH and LQKENI. The CDR3 is 15 amino acids.